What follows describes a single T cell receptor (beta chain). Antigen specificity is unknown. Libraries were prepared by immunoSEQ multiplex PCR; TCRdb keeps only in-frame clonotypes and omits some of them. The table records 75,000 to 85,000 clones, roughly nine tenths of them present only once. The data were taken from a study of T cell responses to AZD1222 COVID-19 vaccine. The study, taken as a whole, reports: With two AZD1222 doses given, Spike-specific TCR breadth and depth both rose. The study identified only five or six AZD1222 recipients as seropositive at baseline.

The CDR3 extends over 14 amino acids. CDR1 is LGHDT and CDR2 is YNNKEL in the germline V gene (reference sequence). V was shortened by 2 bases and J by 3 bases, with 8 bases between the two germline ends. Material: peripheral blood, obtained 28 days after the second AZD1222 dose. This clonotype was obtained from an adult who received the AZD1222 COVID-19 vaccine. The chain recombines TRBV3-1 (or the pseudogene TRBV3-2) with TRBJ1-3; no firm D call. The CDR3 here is CASSQRDGGNTIYF. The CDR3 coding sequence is TGTGCCAGCAGCCAAAGAGACGGTGGAAACACCATATATTTT.